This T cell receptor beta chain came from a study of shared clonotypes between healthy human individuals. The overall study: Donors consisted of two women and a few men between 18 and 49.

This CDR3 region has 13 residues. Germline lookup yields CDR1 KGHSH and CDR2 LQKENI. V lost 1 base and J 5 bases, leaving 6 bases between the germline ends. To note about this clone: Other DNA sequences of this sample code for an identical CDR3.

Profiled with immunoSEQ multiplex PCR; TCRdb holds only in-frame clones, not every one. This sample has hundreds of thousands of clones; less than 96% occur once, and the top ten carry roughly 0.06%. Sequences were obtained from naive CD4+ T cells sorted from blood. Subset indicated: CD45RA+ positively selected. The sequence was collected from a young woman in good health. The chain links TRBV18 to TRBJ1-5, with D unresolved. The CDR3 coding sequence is TGTGCCAGCTCACCACGTGGGGATCAGCCCCAGCATTTT. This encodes CASSPRGDQPQHF. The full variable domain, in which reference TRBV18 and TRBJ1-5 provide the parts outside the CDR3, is NAGVMQNPRHLVRRRGQEARLRCSPMKGHSHVYWYRQLPEEGLKFMVYLQKENIIDESGMPKERFSAEFPKEGPSILRIQQVVRGDSAAYFCASSPRGDQPQHFGDGTRLSIL.